The T cell receptor beta chain under discussion was sequenced for a study of identical twins. A single record per CDR3 protein comes from TCRdb applying MiXCR to the 5' RACE reads. The data show nearly 650,000 distinct CDR3 sequences, with roughly 7.1% seen just once and about 1.6% held by the top ten. This clonotype was counted between two and nine times. The antigen remains unidentified. Per germline, CDR1 KGHSH and CDR2 LQKENI. The V gene lost 2 bases and the J gene lost 15 bases, with 14 bases spanning the gap. CDR3 size: 12 residues. Study findings and constraints: There is a chance that invariant MAIT and iNKT cells partially muddied zero-insertion analyses.

These data are also associated with another study on yellow fever vaccine responses in identical twins.

The specimen was PBMCs. The rearrangement uses TRBV18 and TRBJ2-1, with D tentatively TRBD1 (6 bases). The clonotype originates from a woman aged 18-29 years in good health. In DNA, the CDR3 is TGTGCCAGCTCACCAAGGGGGAACGTTGGGTTCTTC. This codes for CASSPRGNVGFF.